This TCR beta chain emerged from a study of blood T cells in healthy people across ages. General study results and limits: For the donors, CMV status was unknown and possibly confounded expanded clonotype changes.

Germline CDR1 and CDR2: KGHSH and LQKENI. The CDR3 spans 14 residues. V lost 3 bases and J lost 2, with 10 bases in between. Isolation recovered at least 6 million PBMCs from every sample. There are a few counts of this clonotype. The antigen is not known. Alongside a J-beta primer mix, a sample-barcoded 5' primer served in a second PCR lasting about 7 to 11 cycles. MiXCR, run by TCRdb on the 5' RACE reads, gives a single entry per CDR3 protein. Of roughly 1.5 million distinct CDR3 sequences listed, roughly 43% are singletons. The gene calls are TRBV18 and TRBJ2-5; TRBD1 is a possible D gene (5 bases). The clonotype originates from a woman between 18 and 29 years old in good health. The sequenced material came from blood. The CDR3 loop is CASSPRQLQETQYF. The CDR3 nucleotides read TGTGCCAGCTCACCTCGACAGCTACAAGAGACCCAGTACTTC. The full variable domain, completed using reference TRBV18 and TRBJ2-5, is NAGVMQNPRHLVRRRGQEARLRCSPMKGHSHVYWYRQLPEEGLKFMVYLQKENIIDESGMPKERFSAEFPKEGPSILRIQQVVRGDSAAYFCASSPRQLQETQYFGPGTRLLVL.